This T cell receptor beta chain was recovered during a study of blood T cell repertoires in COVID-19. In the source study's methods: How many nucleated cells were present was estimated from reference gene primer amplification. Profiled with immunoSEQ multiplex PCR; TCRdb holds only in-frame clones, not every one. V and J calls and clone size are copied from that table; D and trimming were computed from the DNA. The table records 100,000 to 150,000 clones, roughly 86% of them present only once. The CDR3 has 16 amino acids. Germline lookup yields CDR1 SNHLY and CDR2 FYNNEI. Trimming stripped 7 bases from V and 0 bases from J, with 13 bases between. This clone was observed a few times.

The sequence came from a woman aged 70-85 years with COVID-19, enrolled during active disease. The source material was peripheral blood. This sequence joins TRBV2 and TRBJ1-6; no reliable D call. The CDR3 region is CASISAGFSYNSPLHF. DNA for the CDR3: TGTGCCAGCATTAGCGCGGGATTCTCCTATAATTCACCCCTCCACTTT. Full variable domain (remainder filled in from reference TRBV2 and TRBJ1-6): EPEVTQTPSHQVTQMGQEVILRCVPISNHLYFYWYRQILGQKVEFLVSFYNNEISEKSEIFDDQFSVERPDGSNFTLKIRSTKLEDSAMYFCASISAGFSYNSPLHFGNGTRLTVT.